Listed here are 3 T cell receptor beta chains from one sample, sequenced in a study of blood T cell repertoires in COVID-19. Assay: immunoSEQ multiplex PCR; the TCRdb copy retains only in-frame clones and omits some. Found here are over 85,000 clones, roughly 84% of them singletons; the top ten hold 4.9%. Sequencing input: peripheral blood. Every receptor here comes from a woman older than 75 with acute or convalescent COVID-19.

This sequence joins TRBV6-2 or TRBV6-3 and TRBJ2-7, with TRBD2 identical over 9 bases. With 2 bases clipped from V and 6 bases from J, the junction kept 5 bases outside the gene matches. The CDR3 contains 14 residues. Per germline, CDR1 MNHEY and CDR2 SVGEGT. The CDR3 sequence is CASSYGGLAGEQYF. In DNA, the CDR3 is TGTGCCAGCAGTTACGGGGGACTAGCCGGCGAGCAGTACTTC.

This clone was recorded a few times. The V call is TRBV4-2, the J call TRBJ1-2; 8 bases match TRBD1. V gave up 1 base and J gave up 6 bases; unmatched junction bases: 7. Looked up from germline, CDR1 is LGHNA and CDR2 is YNFKEQ. The CDR3 has 15 amino acids. DNA for the CDR3: TGTGCCAGCAGCCAAGGGCCTGGACAGGGAAATGGCTACACCTTC. As protein: CASSQGPGQGNGYTF.

The rearrangement joins TRBV10-1 to TRBJ1-1, with 9 bases identical to TRBD1. The CDR3 has 16 residues. Germline-derived CDR1 and CDR2 are WNHNN and SYGVQD (reference sequence). Unmatched junction bases numbered 3, after V lost 0 bases and J lost 1 base. The CDR3 protein is CASSESRTGENTEAFF. The CDR3 DNA is TGCGCCAGCAGTGAGTCTAGGACAGGGGAGAACACTGAAGCTTTCTTT.